A selection of T cell receptor beta chains follows, all from one sample in a study of CD8 T cells in ankylosing spondylitis. TCRdb used MiXCR to reprocess the 5' RACE reads, holding one entry per CDR3 protein. The table includes approximately 350,000 distinct CDR3 sequences, 20% to 25% detected once. Sequencing was carried out using blood, either unsorted or a sorted T cell fraction (not recorded which). Every receptor here comes from a male donor with ankylosing spondylitis or in good health (not recorded which). The CDR3 runs from the conserved cysteine through the conserved F or W. Each record gives: D gene, CDR3 length, clone size, V gene, J gene, CDR3 DNA, CDR3 protein. The D gene is left open where the match is weak. A clone size is listed for some rows: how often the clone was seen (once, few, many), or a class if it is expanded.

d_call: TRBD1
cdr3_length: 20
clone_size: NA
v_call: TRBV11-2
j_call: TRBJ2-5
cdr3_nt: TGTGCCAGCAGCTTAGGCCCCGGGACAGGGTTTATAAATAAAGAGAGGACCCAGTACTTC
cdr3_aa: CASSLGPGTGFINKERTQYF

d_call: NA
cdr3_length: 16
clone_size: once
v_call: TRBV5-6
j_call: TRBJ2-5
cdr3_nt: TGTGCCAGGAGCTTGGCCAAGGGGTGGGACCAAGAGACCCAGTACTTC
cdr3_aa: CARSLAKGWDQETQYF

d_call: NA
cdr3_length: 13
clone_size: many
v_call: TRBV28
j_call: TRBJ2-1
cdr3_nt: TGTGCCAGCAGTTTAGGCCTTCACAATGAGCAGTTCTTC
cdr3_aa: CASSLGLHNEQFF

d_call: NA
cdr3_length: 16
clone_size: NA
v_call: TRBV6-5
j_call: TRBJ2-1
cdr3_nt: TGTGCCAGCAGTTACTCGATTGGACCACCATACAATGAGCAGTTCTTC
cdr3_aa: CASSYSIGPPYNEQFF

d_call: TRBD1
cdr3_length: 15
clone_size: NA
v_call: TRBV6-1
j_call: TRBJ2-1
cdr3_nt: TGTGCCAGCAGTGCCGGGACAGGACGATACAATGAGCAGTTCTTC
cdr3_aa: CASSAGTGRYNEQFF

d_call: NA
cdr3_length: 14
clone_size: NA
v_call: TRBV20-1
j_call: TRBJ2-7
cdr3_nt: TGCAGTGCTAGAGACCCAATAGCCATCTACGAGCAGTACTTC
cdr3_aa: CSARDPIAIYEQYF

d_call: TRBD2
cdr3_length: 15
clone_size: NA
v_call: TRBV2
j_call: TRBJ2-7
cdr3_nt: TGTGCCAGCAGTCCTCCCCTAGCGGGGAAGTACGAGCAGTACTTC
cdr3_aa: CASSPPLAGKYEQYF

d_call: NA
cdr3_length: 16
clone_size: few
v_call: TRBV12-3/TRBV12-4
j_call: TRBJ1-1
cdr3_nt: TGTGCCAGCAGTCGCCCATGGACAGTGATGAACACTGAAGCTTTCTTT
cdr3_aa: CASSRPWTVMNTEAFF

d_call: NA
cdr3_length: 14
clone_size: once
v_call: TRBV5-6
j_call: TRBJ2-1
cdr3_nt: TGTGCCAGCAGCGTTCGAGCACCCTACAATGAGCAGTTCTTC
cdr3_aa: CASSVRAPYNEQFF

d_call: TRBD1
cdr3_length: 13
clone_size: NA
v_call: TRBV12-3/TRBV12-4
j_call: TRBJ2-1
cdr3_nt: TGTGCCAGCAGTTGGGACAGGGGTAATGAGCAGTTCTTC
cdr3_aa: CASSWDRGNEQFF

d_call: NA
cdr3_length: 13
clone_size: NA
v_call: TRBV29-1
j_call: TRBJ1-2
cdr3_nt: TGCAGCGTTGAGCTCGGAACCATCTATGGCTACACCTTC
cdr3_aa: CSVELGTIYGYTF

d_call: NA
cdr3_length: 12
clone_size: NA
v_call: TRBV29-1
j_call: TRBJ2-7
cdr3_nt: TGCAGCCTTGGGACCGTCCTTTACGAGCAGTACTTC
cdr3_aa: CSLGTVLYEQYF

d_call: NA
cdr3_length: 17
clone_size: NA
v_call: TRBV2
j_call: TRBJ2-5
cdr3_nt: TGTGCCAGCAGTTTACACGGTGGGGGGCCCCTCGGGGTGACCCAGTACTTC
cdr3_aa: CASSLHGGGPLGVTQYF

d_call: TRBD1
cdr3_length: 17
clone_size: few
v_call: TRBV13
j_call: TRBJ1-1
cdr3_nt: TGTGCCAGCAGCTTAGGCCAGGGGGTGAGTCAGGACACTGAAGCTTTCTTT
cdr3_aa: CASSLGQGVSQDTEAFF

d_call: TRBD1
cdr3_length: 15
clone_size: NA
v_call: TRBV12-3/TRBV12-4
j_call: TRBJ2-1
cdr3_nt: TGTGCCAGCAGTTTAACCGGACAGGGTCCCGATGAGCAGTTCTTC
cdr3_aa: CASSLTGQGPDEQFF

d_call: TRBD2
cdr3_length: 18
clone_size: few
v_call: TRBV9
j_call: TRBJ2-2
cdr3_nt: TGTGCCAGCAGCGTTCCGACTAGCGGGGCTTCGAACACCGGGGAGCTGTTTTTT
cdr3_aa: CASSVPTSGASNTGELFF

d_call: TRBD1
cdr3_length: 15
clone_size: few
v_call: TRBV20-1
j_call: TRBJ2-7
cdr3_nt: TGCAGTGCTAGTCTCACATCGGGACAGGGCTACGAGCAGTACTTC
cdr3_aa: CSASLTSGQGYEQYF

d_call: TRBD2
cdr3_length: 16
clone_size: NA
v_call: TRBV6-4
j_call: TRBJ2-1
cdr3_nt: TGTGCCAGCAGTGCACCGGGACTAGCGCCCCGAAATGAGCAGTTCTTC
cdr3_aa: CASSAPGLAPRNEQFF

d_call: TRBD2
cdr3_length: 18
clone_size: NA
v_call: TRBV15
j_call: TRBJ2-1
cdr3_nt: TGTGCCACCAGCGACCCGGGACTAGCGGGGGGGCGCTACAATGAGCAGTTCTTC
cdr3_aa: CATSDPGLAGGRYNEQFF

d_call: TRBD1
cdr3_length: 15
clone_size: NA
v_call: TRBV28
j_call: TRBJ2-7
cdr3_nt: TGTGCCAGCAGCTCCAGGACAGGGGGCGCGGCCGAGCAGTACTTC
cdr3_aa: CASSSRTGGAAEQYF

d_call: TRBD1
cdr3_length: 16
clone_size: NA
v_call: TRBV12-3/TRBV12-4
j_call: TRBJ2-7
cdr3_nt: TGTGCCAGCAGCCCTACTTTCAGGGGACAGGGTTCCGAGCAGTACTTC
cdr3_aa: CASSPTFRGQGSEQYF

d_call: NA
cdr3_length: 14
clone_size: NA
v_call: TRBV29-1
j_call: TRBJ2-5
cdr3_nt: TGCAGCGTTGAAGAAACGGCTGGCAAGAGAACCCAGTACTTC
cdr3_aa: CSVEETAGKRTQYF

d_call: NA
cdr3_length: 15
clone_size: few
v_call: TRBV7-8
j_call: TRBJ2-7
cdr3_nt: TGTGCCAGCAGCCCGGGGACACAAACATCCTACGAGCAGTACTTC
cdr3_aa: CASSPGTQTSYEQYF

d_call: TRBD2
cdr3_length: 15
clone_size: few
v_call: TRBV12-3/TRBV12-4
j_call: TRBJ2-1
cdr3_nt: TGTGCCAGCAGTTTACGCCTAGCGGGGCACAATGAGCAGTTCTTC
cdr3_aa: CASSLRLAGHNEQFF

d_call: NA
cdr3_length: 16
clone_size: few
v_call: TRBV9
j_call: TRBJ2-3
cdr3_nt: TGTGCCAGCAGCGTAGGAGTCTCCCCTAGCACAGATACGCAGTATTTT
cdr3_aa: CASSVGVSPSTDTQYF

d_call: NA
cdr3_length: 13
clone_size: few
v_call: TRBV13
j_call: TRBJ2-7
cdr3_nt: TGTGCCAGCAGCCCGGGACTCCTCTGGGAGCAGTACTTC
cdr3_aa: CASSPGLLWEQYF

d_call: TRBD1
cdr3_length: 16
clone_size: few
v_call: TRBV7-7
j_call: TRBJ2-7
cdr3_nt: TGTGCTAGCAGCTTAGCGCAGGGACAGGGGAGCTACGAGCAGTACTTC
cdr3_aa: CASSLAQGQGSYEQYF

d_call: NA
cdr3_length: 13
clone_size: NA
v_call: TRBV7-7
j_call: TRBJ2-1
cdr3_nt: TGTGCTAGCAGCTTAAATCCCTACAATGAGCAGTTCTTC
cdr3_aa: CASSLNPYNEQFF

d_call: NA
cdr3_length: 13
clone_size: few
v_call: TRBV11-2
j_call: TRBJ2-7
cdr3_nt: TGTGCCAGCAGCTCCCGGATCGCCTACGAGCAGTACTTC
cdr3_aa: CASSSRIAYEQYF

d_call: NA
cdr3_length: 14
clone_size: NA
v_call: TRBV13
j_call: TRBJ2-1
cdr3_nt: TGTGCCAGCAGCGGGCTAGAGAACAGGGATGAGCAGTTCTTC
cdr3_aa: CASSGLENRDEQFF

d_call: NA
cdr3_length: 12
clone_size: few
v_call: TRBV12-3/TRBV12-4
j_call: TRBJ2-4
cdr3_nt: TGTGCCAGCAGTTTAGCCCTCACCATTCAGTACTTC
cdr3_aa: CASSLALTIQYF